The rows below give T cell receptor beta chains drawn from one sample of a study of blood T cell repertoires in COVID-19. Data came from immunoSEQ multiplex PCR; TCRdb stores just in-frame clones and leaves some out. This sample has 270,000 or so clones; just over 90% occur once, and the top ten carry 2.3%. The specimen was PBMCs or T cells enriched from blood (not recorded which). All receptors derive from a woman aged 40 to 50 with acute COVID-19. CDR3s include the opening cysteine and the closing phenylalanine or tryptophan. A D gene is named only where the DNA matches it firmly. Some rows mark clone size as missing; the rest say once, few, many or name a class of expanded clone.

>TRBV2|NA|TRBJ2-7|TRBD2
CASRESGLAGPYF
TGTGCCAGCAGAGAATCGGGACTAGCGGGGCCGTACTTC
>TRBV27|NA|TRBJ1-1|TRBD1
CASSKGQGTNTEAFF
TGTGCCAGCAGTAAGGGACAGGGAACGAACACTGAAGCTTTCTTT
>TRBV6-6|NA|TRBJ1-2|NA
CASSYSTIPGYGYTF
TGTGCCAGCAGTTACTCGACGATTCCGGGCTATGGCTACACCTTC
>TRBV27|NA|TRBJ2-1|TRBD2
CASLAGNYNEQFF
TGTGCCAGCCTAGCGGGAAACTACAATGAGCAGTTCTTC
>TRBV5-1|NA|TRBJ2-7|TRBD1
CASSLESGGLYEQYF
TGCGCCAGCAGCTTGGAGTCAGGGGGCTTGTACGAGCAGTACTTC
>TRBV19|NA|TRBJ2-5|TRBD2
CASSIGYGGGPETQYF
TGTGCCAGTAGTATTGGTTACGGGGGGGGCCCGGAGACCCAGTACTTC
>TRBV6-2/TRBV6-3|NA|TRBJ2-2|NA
CASSLANTGELFF
TGTGCCAGCAGTTTAGCGAACACCGGGGAGCTGTTTTTT
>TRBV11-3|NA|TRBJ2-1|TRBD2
CASSLGLAGAANNEQFF
TGTGCCAGCAGCCTGGGACTAGCGGGAGCGGCTAACAATGAGCAGTTCTTC
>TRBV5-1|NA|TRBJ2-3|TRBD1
CASSQGQGLADTQYF
TGCGCCAGCAGCCAGGGACAGGGGTTAGCAGATACGCAGTATTTT
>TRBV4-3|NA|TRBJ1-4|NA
CASSRMGQGLREKLFF
TGCGCCAGCAGCCGGATGGGGCAGGGGCTAAGGGAAAAACTGTTTTTT
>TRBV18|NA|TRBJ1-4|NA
CASSQSNEKLFF
TGTGCCAGCTCACAGAGTAATGAAAAACTGTTTTTT
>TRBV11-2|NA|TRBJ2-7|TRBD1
CASSRPQGETYEQYF
TGTGCCAGCAGCCGACCACAGGGGGAGACCTACGAGCAGTACTTC
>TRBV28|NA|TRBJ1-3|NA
CASSLPAGSSGNTIYF
TGTGCCAGCAGTTTGCCGGCAGGGTCCTCTGGAAACACCATATATTTT
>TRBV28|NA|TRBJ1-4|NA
CASSSTYGKLFF
TGTGCCAGCAGTTCTACGTATGGAAAACTGTTTTTT
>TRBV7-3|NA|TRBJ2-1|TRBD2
CASSSSGSLYNEQFF
TGTGCCAGCAGTTCCAGCGGGAGTTTATACAATGAGCAGTTCTTC
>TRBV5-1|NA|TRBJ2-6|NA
CASSGGAGTALGANVLTF
TGCGCCAGCAGCGGTGGTGCTGGAACAGCTCTGGGGGCCAACGTCCTGACTTTC
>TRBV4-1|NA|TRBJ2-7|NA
CASSQVMGLPYEQYF
TGCGCCAGCAGCCAAGTGATGGGGCTGCCCTACGAGCAGTACTTC
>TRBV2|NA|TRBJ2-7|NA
CASSELPGVGRGYF
TGTGCCAGCAGTGAACTACCGGGGGTGGGAAGGGGGTACTTC
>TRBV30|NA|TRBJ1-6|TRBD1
CAWTRDRGIRSPLHF
TGTGCCTGGACCCGGGACAGGGGGATCAGGTCACCCCTCCACTTT
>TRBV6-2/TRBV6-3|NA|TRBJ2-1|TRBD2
CASSERGTYNEQFF
TGTGCCAGCAGTGAGCGGGGGACCTACAATGAGCAGTTCTTC
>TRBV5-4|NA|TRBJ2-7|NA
CASSSATGRDEQYF
TGTGCCAGCAGCTCAGCTACAGGGAGGGACGAGCAGTACTTC
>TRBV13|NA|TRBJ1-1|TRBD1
CASSRLAAGGITEAFF
TGTGCCAGCAGTCGCCTCGCTGCAGGGGGCATCACTGAAGCTTTCTTT
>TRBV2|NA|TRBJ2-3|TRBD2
CASTSLDLAGEDDTQYF
TGTGCCAGCACCTCATTAGATCTAGCGGGAGAGGACGATACGCAGTATTTT
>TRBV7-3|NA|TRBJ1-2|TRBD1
CASSLSGTGAGYTF
TGTGCCAGCAGCTTATCCGGGACAGGGGCTGGCTACACCTTC
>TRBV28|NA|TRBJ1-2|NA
CASRGRGSYGYTF
TGTGCCAGCAGAGGTAGGGGGTCCTATGGCTACACCTTC
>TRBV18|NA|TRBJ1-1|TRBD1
CASSPPGSTGGWGTEAFF
TGTGCCAGCTCACCACCAGGTTCAACAGGGGGCTGGGGCACTGAAGCTTTCTTT
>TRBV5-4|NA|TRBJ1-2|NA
CASSLDGGALPPPTYGYTF
TGTGCCAGCAGCTTGGATGGGGGGGCGCTACCCCCTCCAACCTATGGCTACACCTTC
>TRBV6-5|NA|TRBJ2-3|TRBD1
CASRGQGAVADTQYF
TGTGCCAGCAGGGGACAGGGGGCGGTCGCAGATACGCAGTATTTT
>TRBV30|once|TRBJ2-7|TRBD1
CAWDRVLSEQYF
TGTGCGTGGGACAGGGTCCTCTCCGAGCAGTACTTC
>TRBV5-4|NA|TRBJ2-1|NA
CASSLEARVQGEQFF
TGTGCCAGCAGCTTGGAGGCTAGGGTGCAGGGTGAGCAGTTCTTC
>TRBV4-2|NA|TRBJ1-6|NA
CASSQGLESSYNSPLHF
TGTGCCAGCAGCCAAGGACTCGAGAGCTCCTATAATTCACCCCTCCACTTT
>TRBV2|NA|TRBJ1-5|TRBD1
CASSGTGEWQPQHF
TGTGCCAGCAGCGGGACAGGGGAATGGCAGCCCCAGCATTTT
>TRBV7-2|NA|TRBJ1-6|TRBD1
CASSSPGTVNSPLHF
TGTGCCAGCAGCTCCCCAGGGACAGTTAATTCACCCCTCCACTTT
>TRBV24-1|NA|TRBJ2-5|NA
CATSAGGETQYF
TGTGCCACCAGTGCAGGGGGGGAGACCCAGTACTTC
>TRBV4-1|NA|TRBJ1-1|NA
CASSQDRGREAFF
TGCGCCAGCAGCCAAGATAGAGGGCGTGAAGCTTTCTTT
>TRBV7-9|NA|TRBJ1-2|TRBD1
CASSLNEGAKGYTF
TGTGCCAGCAGCTTAAATGAGGGGGCCAAAGGCTACACCTTC
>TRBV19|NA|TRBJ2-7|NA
CASSIVSGNEQYF
TGTGCCAGTAGTATAGTATCAGGGAACGAGCAGTACTTC
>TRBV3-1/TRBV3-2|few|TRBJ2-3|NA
CASSPRDFGADTQYF
TGTGCCAGCAGCCCCCGGGACTTCGGCGCAGATACGCAGTATTTT
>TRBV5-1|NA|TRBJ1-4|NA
CASSLDRAFGKLFF
TGCGCCAGCAGCTTGGACAGGGCCTTCGGAAAACTGTTTTTT
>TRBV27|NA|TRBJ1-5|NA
CASSLSAPAGPYSNQPQHF
TGTGCCAGCAGTTTATCGGCCCCGGCAGGCCCTTATAGCAATCAGCCCCAGCATTTT
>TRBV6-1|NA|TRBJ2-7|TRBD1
CASSETGQGAWEQYF
TGTGCCAGCAGTGAAACGGGACAGGGGGCCTGGGAGCAGTACTTC
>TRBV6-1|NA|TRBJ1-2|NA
CASSEYSYGYTF
TGTGCCAGCAGTGAATACAGCTATGGCTACACCTTC
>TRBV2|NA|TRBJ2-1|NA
CASSVQFVRDEQFF
TGTGCCAGCAGTGTTCAGTTTGTTCGGGATGAGCAGTTCTTC
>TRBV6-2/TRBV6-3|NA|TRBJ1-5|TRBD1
CASSYWGQSNQPQHF
TGTGCCAGCAGTTATTGGGGACAGAGCAATCAGCCCCAGCATTTT
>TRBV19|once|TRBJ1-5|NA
CASSLQGMYQPQHF
TGTGCCAGTAGTCTCCAGGGTATGTATCAGCCCCAGCATTTT
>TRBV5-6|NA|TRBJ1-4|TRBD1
CASSGTGTGNEKLFF
TGTGCCAGCAGCGGGACCGGGACAGGGAATGAAAAACTGTTTTTT
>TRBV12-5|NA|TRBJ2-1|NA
CASGLTVGGQFF
TGTGCTAGTGGTTTGACGGTGGGGGGGCAGTTCTTC
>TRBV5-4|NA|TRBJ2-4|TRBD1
CASSTPGQGLAKNIQYF
TGTGCCAGCAGCACTCCGGGACAGGGACTAGCCAAAAACATTCAGTACTTC
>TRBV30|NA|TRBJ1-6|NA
CAWRGEGISPLHF
TGTGCCTGGAGAGGAGAGGGCATTTCACCCCTCCACTTT
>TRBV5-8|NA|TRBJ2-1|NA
CASSSIDRRTYNEQFF
TGTGCCAGCAGCTCTATCGACAGGAGAACCTACAATGAGCAGTTCTTC
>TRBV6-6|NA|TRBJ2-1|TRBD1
CASSSGTGGSYNEQFF
TGTGCCAGCAGCTCCGGGACAGGGGGCTCCTACAATGAGCAGTTCTTC